This T cell receptor (beta chain) was captured by sequencing in a study of blood T cell repertoires in COVID-19. For the study at large: Italy, Spain and the United States were the sources of the convalescent and acute COVID-19 samples. In each case, the material was cDNA or gDNA derived from T cells, B-cell-depleted T cells, or PBMCs.

Enrollment of patients from Seattle took place during active infection, with longitudinal follow-up. V lost 0 bases, J lost 3 bases, and 9 bases lay in between. The germline CDR1 and CDR2 sequences are SGHRS and YFSETQ. CDR3 length: 14 amino acids. Under the authors' procedure: Using reference gene primer amplification, nucleated cell counts were estimated. Only in-frame clones appear in the TCRdb table, and some are missing; sequencing was by immunoSEQ multiplex PCR. The V and J calls and clone size were taken over from that table, and D and trimming were inferred from the DNA. Among roughly 350,000 clones listed, 88% were seen once.

Sequenced input: peripheral blood. The V and J genes are TRBV5-1 and TRBJ1-2, with D possibly matching TRBD1 (6 bases). The receptor was isolated from a woman between 70 and 85 years old with COVID-19, enrolled during active disease. The CDR3 protein is CASSLGTEYYGYTF. CDR3 nucleotide sequence: TGCGCCAGCAGCTTGGGGACAGAGTACTATGGCTACACCTTC.